One and the same sample provided the 20 T cell receptor beta chains below, sequenced in a study of molecular identifiers for immune sequencing clone quantification. TCRdb ran MiXCR on the PCR reads and lists one entry per CDR3 protein. The sample includes about 640,000 distinct CDR3 sequences, roughly 21% of them seen just once. The sample was naive CD8+ T cells from blood, with Jurkat cell RNA spiked in. Sample subset: FACS-sorted CD8+CD4-CCR7+CD45RA+ naive T cells. Every receptor here comes from a human donor in good health. Some libraries in this study had Jurkat cell RNA spiked in.

This clonotype was counted many times. The gene calls are TRBV7-9 and TRBJ2-5; D unclear. V was shortened by 2 bases and J by 2 bases, with 15 bases between the two germline ends. Germline lookup yields CDR1 SEHNR and CDR2 FQNEAQ (reference sequence). The CDR3 is made up of 16 amino acids. The CDR3, as DNA: TGTGCCAGCAGCTTATTATCTGCAGAGAGACAAGAGACCCAGTACTTC. Translation: CASSLLSAERQETQYF.

In its sample, this clonotype was seen a few times. The J gene is TRBJ2-3, the V gene TRBV11-2, with 12 nucleotides matching TRBD2. Germline CDR1 is SGHAT and CDR2 is FQNNGV. V was pared by 1 base and J by 2 bases, with 7 bases of the junction left unmatched. There are 18 residues in the CDR3. The CDR3 DNA sequence: TGTGCCAGCAGCTTAGTAACTAGCGGGGGGTTAATCACAGATACGCAGTATTTT. It encodes CASSLVTSGGLITDTQYF.

This clonotype was observed at least ten times. The chain employs TRBV15 and TRBJ1-4, with a possible D match to TRBD1 (6 bases). The germline V gene has CDR1 LNHNV and CDR2 YYDKDF (reference sequence). The CDR3 loop spans 15 amino acids. Trimming took 8 bases from V and 5 from J, leaving 18 bases between them. In DNA, the CDR3 is TGTGCCACCCGTAATTCGCGGGGGGCCAATGAAAAACTGTTTTTT. It is translated as CATRNSRGANEKLFF.

This clonotype was picked up many times. The rearrangement links TRBV5-6 to TRBJ1-6, with D uncertain. The CDR3 is made up of 14 amino acids. Germline V gene sequence: CDR1 SGHDT, CDR2 YYEEEE. The germline V and J ends were trimmed by 4 bases and 9 bases, with 14 bases remaining between them. The CDR3 nucleotides are TGTGCCAGCAGCCCTGGTGTGACTTTTTCACCCCTCCACTTT. The encoded protein is CASSPGVTFSPLHF.

This clonotype was counted ten times or more. J is TRBJ1-1 and V is TRBV4-1; the D gene is possibly TRBD1 (5 bases). Trimming took 0 bases from V and 6 from J, leaving 14 bases between them. In germline, CDR1 is MGHRA, CDR2 YSYEKL. The CDR3 is 15 amino acids. CDR3 sequence: CASSQEFMGRPEAFF. CDR3 nucleotides: TGCGCCAGCAGCCAAGAATTTATGGGACGGCCTGAAGCTTTCTTT.

The rearrangement uses TRBV3-1 and TRBJ2-2, with TRBD2 matching over 8 bases. The ends lost 4 bases at V and 1 base at J; junction bases unmatched: 11. The CDR3 loop spans 18 amino acids. The germline V gene has CDR1 LGHDT and CDR2 YNNKEL (reference sequence). CDR3 in DNA: TGTGCCAGCAGCCTAGACGATCCAGCGGGAGTGAACACCGGGGAGCTGTTTTTT. Encoded protein: CASSLDDPAGVNTGELFF.

Many counts were recorded for this clonotype. This chain links TRBV19 with TRBJ1-4, with D unresolved. Germline-derived CDR1 and CDR2 are LNHDA and SQIVND (reference sequence). V was clipped by 8 bases and J by 4 bases, with 17 bases between them. The CDR3 extends over 15 amino acids. The chain's CDR3 is CASGFSGSYNEKLFF. The CDR3 DNA reads as TGTGCCAGTGGATTCTCCGGAAGTTATAATGAAAAACTGTTTTTT.

Turning to this clonotype: Likely a read error: the CDR3 ends without its conserved phenylalanine or tryptophan. The chain couples TRBV25-1 to TRBJ2-1; the match to TRBD1 covers 12 bases. The trim removed 5 bases at V and 6 bases at J, leaving 11 bases unmatched. The CDR3 loop spans 17 amino acids. CDR1 is MGHDK, CDR2 SYGVNS, per germline. The CDR3 loop reads CASSPCLRDRGPNEQFL. In DNA, the CDR3 is TGTGCCAGCAGTCCTTGCCTTCGGGACAGGGGGCCCAATGAGCAGTTCCTC.

This chain links TRBV20-1 with TRBJ2-3, with TRBD1 as a possible D gene (5 bases). The CDR3 loop spans 14 amino acids. Trimming took off 6 bases at V and 1 base at J, with 14 bases between the two ends. The germline V gene has CDR1 DFQATT and CDR2 SNEGSKA (reference sequence). The DNA of the CDR3 is TGCAGTGCAAGGGGCCCCGTAGGCACAGATACGCAGTATTTT. This codes for CSARGPVGTDTQYF.

This clonotype was picked up many times. The rearrangement joins TRBV4-3 to TRBJ1-2; D may be TRBD1 (6 bases). The V and J ends lost 1 base and 1 base respectively, with 10 bases between them. CDR3 length: 15 residues. Germline V gene data show CDR1 as LGHNA and CDR2 as YSLEER. Written as DNA, the CDR3 is TGCGCCAGCAGCCAAGTGCCGGACAGTAACTATGGCTACACCTTC. It codes for CASSQVPDSNYGYTF.

This chain connects TRBV4-1 to TRBJ2-3; 7 bases fit TRBD2. This CDR3 has 17 amino acids. Germline CDR1 and CDR2: MGHRA and YSYEKL. V dropped 4 bases and J dropped 0; count of bases not matched to a gene: 10. CDR3 region: CASSRTSREASTDTQYF. The CDR3 region has the DNA TGCGCCAGCAGCCGAACCTCCCGGGAGGCGAGCACAGATACGCAGTATTTT.

This clonotype was seen a handful of times. CDR3 in amino acids: CASSQMTGGTEAFF. As DNA, the CDR3 is TGCGCCAGCAGCCAAATGACAGGGGGGACTGAAGCTTTCTTT. The gene calls are TRBV4-1 and TRBJ1-1; 9 bases fit TRBD1. J gave up 5 bases and V 2 bases, and 3 bases lay outside the gene matches. Germline CDR1 MGHRA, CDR2 YSYEKL. The CDR3 length is 14 residues.

This clonotype has a handful of counts. The chain carries TRBV7-9 and TRBJ2-3, with a possible D match to TRBD1 (7 bases). Between the trimmed V and J ends, which lost 5 bases and 5 bases, there was a span of 20 bases. The length of the CDR3 is 16 residues. In germline, CDR1 is SEHNR, CDR2 FQNEAQ (reference sequence). This CDR3 is CASSPYQGGEGDTQYF. CDR3 nucleotide sequence: TGTGCCAGCAGCCCCTATCAGGGGGGCGAGGGAGATACGCAGTATTTT.

This clonotype was seen many times. This chain connects TRBV27 to TRBJ2-1; TRBD2 agrees at 9 bases. Germline-derived CDR1 and CDR2 are MNHEY and SMNVEV (reference sequence). With 4 bases clipped from V and 10 bases from J, the junction kept 2 bases outside the gene matches. The length of the CDR3 is 12 residues. Here the CDR3 reads CASSWRGGEQFF. DNA for the CDR3: TGTGCCAGCAGTTGGCGGGGGGGAGAGCAGTTCTTC.

V and J are TRBV28 and TRBJ2-2; 7 bases agree with TRBD1. Germline V gives CDR1 MDHEN, CDR2 SYDVKM. With 6 bases clipped from V and 4 bases from J, the junction kept 8 bases outside the gene matches. The CDR3 runs to 15 residues. CDR3 residues: CASRNTGQSTGELFF. The CDR3 DNA reads TGTGCCAGCAGGAACACGGGACAGAGCACCGGGGAGCTGTTTTTT. The full variable domain, rest sourced from reference TRBV28 and TRBJ2-2, is DVKVTQSSRYLVKRTGEKVFLECVQDMDHENMFWYRQDPGLGLRLIYFSYDVKMKEKGDIPEGYSVSREKKERFSLILESASTNQTSMYLCASRNTGQSTGELFFGEGSRLTVL.

The sample holds many counts of this clonotype. The chain is built from TRBV5-4 and TRBJ2-6; D ambiguous. Germline V gene data show CDR1 as SGHNT and CDR2 as YYREEE (reference sequence). The CDR3 contains 14 residues. Trimming left V 2 bases short and J 0 bases short, with 3 bases between. In DNA form, the CDR3 reads TGTGCCAGCAGCTTTGCCTCTGGGGCCAACGTCCTGACTTTC. It yields the protein CASSFASGANVLTF. Looking up the rest from reference TRBV5-4 and TRBJ2-6 gives the full variable domain: ETGVTQSPTHLIKTRGQQVTLRCSSQSGHNTVSWYQQALGQGPQFIFQYYREEENGRGNFPPRFSGLQFPNYSSELNVNALELDDSALYLCASSFASGANVLTFGAGSRLTVL.

This clonotype was observed at least ten times. The rearrangement uses TRBV4-3 and TRBJ2-7; tentative D call: TRBD2 (5 bases). CDR1 LGHNA and CDR2 YSLEER come from the germline V gene. With 1 base removed from V and 3 bases from J, the gap between germline ends came to 13 bases. The CDR3 is 15 amino acids. CDR3 protein: CASSQGRRMGYEQYF. The CDR3, as DNA: TGCGCCAGCAGCCAAGGACGGAGGATGGGCTACGAGCAGTACTTC.

This clonotype was detected a few times. The chain has TRBV12-3 or TRBV12-4 and TRBJ2-7; 10 bases agree with TRBD1. The CDR3 length is 16 residues. The trim removed 3 bases at V and 5 bases at J, leaving 10 bases unmatched. The CDR3 here is CASSFRTGGVGHEQYF. Written as DNA, the CDR3 is TGTGCCAGCAGTTTTAGGACAGGGGGTGTGGGGCACGAGCAGTACTTC.

This clonotype was recorded a few times. The chain employs TRBV12-3 or TRBV12-4 and TRBJ1-2; D gene unclear. V lost 3 bases to trimming and J lost 6 bases, with 11 bases between them. There are 13 residues in the CDR3. CDR3 DNA: TGTGCCAGCAGTTTTTCCCGCTTTAATGGCTACACCTTC. Translated, it gives CASSFSRFNGYTF.

This clonotype has only a few counts. This CDR3 reads CASSHRDRGYSPLHF. The CDR3 DNA is TGCGCCAGCAGCCACCGGGACAGGGGATATTCACCCCTCCACTTT. The rearrangement uses TRBV4-1 and TRBJ1-6; 10 positions match TRBD1. After removal of 3 bases from V and 8 bases from J, the junction contained 4 bases not matched to a gene. The CDR3 is made up of 15 amino acids. Germline CDR1 is MGHRA and CDR2 is YSYEKL.